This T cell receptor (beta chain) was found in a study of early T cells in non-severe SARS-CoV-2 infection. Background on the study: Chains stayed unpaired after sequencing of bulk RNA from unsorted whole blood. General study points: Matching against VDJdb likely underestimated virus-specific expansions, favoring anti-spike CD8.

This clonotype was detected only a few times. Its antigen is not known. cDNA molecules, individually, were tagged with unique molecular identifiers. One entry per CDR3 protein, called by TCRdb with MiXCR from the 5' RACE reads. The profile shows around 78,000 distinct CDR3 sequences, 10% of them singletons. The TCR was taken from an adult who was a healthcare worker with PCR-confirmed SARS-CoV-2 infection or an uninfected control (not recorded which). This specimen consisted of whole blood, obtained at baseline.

CDR3 in amino acids: CASSLWTGELFF. CDR3 nucleotide sequence: TGTGCCAGCAGTTTGTGGACCGGGGAGCTGTTTTTT. The chain carries TRBV12-3 or TRBV12-4 and TRBJ2-2; D call uncertain. V lost 3 bases to trimming and J lost 5 bases, with 4 bases between them. The CDR3 runs to 12 residues.